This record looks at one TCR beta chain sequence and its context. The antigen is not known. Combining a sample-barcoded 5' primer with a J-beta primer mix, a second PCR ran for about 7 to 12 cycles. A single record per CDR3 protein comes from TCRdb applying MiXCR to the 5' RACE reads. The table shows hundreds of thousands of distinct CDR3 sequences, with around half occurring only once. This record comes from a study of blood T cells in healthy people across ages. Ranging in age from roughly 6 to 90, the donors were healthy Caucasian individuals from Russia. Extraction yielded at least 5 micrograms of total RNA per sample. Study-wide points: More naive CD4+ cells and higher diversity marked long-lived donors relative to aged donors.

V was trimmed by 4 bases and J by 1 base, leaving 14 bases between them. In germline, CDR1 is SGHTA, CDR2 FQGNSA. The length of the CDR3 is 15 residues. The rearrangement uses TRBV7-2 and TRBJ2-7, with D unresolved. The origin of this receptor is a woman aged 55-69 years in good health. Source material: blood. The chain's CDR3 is CASSSGRAQSYEQYF. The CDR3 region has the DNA TGTGCCAGCAGCTCCGGACGAGCGCAGTCCTACGAGCAGTACTTC.